What follows are 24 T cell receptor beta chains derived from one specimen sequenced in a study of graft-versus-host responses after intestinal transplantation (dated by TCRdb to about 2021). These receptors lack a known antigen. The library was obtained by the immunoSEQ multiplex PCR assay. The source is immuneACCESS, and TCRdb retained only in-frame sequences with V and J called. Part of the clones is not carried over; for the studies checked, unresolved V genes explain less than half of this, and the remainder is unexplained. For this sample there are some 90,000 clones; around 92% appear just once. Of the sample, roughly 0.36% falls within the top ten clones. Taken with the paper, the label for time point translates to: cells obtained before transplantation from donor or recipient. This specimen consisted of unstimulated CD8+ T cells sorted from spleen or lymph node cells, obtained before transplant. The receptor source for this set is a human donor who was the organ donor for an intestinal transplant.

Only a few counts were recorded for this clone. The chain is built from TRBV28 and TRBJ1-5; no reliable D call. V lost 6 bases and J 7 bases, leaving 19 bases between the germline ends. Germline V gene sequence: CDR1 MDHEN, CDR2 SYDVKM. The CDR3 is made up of 15 amino acids. CDR3 sequence: CASSFRFLGRQPQHF. CDR3 DNA sequence: TGTGCCAGCAGCTTCCGCTTTCTAGGGAGGCAGCCCCAGCATTTT.

V gene TRBV2 combines with J gene TRBJ1-2; the match to TRBD1 covers 8 bases. The V segment lost 8 bases and the J segment 0 bases; nucleotides outside the gene matches: 5. The CDR3 length is 14 residues. CDR1 and CDR2 (germline): SNHLY, FYNNEI. This chain's CDR3 is CASPNRGANYGYTF. The CDR3, as DNA: TGTGCCAGCCCAAACAGGGGGGCTAACTATGGCTACACCTTC.

V gene TRBV16 combines with J gene TRBJ2-5; D call uncertain. The germline V and J ends were trimmed by 0 bases and 4 bases, with 9 bases remaining between them. Germline lookup yields CDR1 KGHSY and CDR2 FQNENV. The CDR3 loop spans 14 amino acids. CDR3 sequence reads: CASSQSAGPETQYF. CDR3 sequence (DNA): TGTGCCAGCAGCCAATCCGCAGGCCCAGAGACCCAGTACTTC. The full variable domain, with the rest looked up from reference TRBV16 and TRBJ2-5, is GEEVAQTPKHLVRGEGQKAKLYCAPIKGHSYVFWYQQVLKNEFKFLISFQNENVFDETGMPKERFSAKCLPNSPCSLEIQATKLEDSAVYFCASSQSAGPETQYFGPGTRLLVL.

The chain employs TRBV5-6 and TRBJ2-7; possibly TRBD1 for D (5 bases). The CDR3 is 14 amino acids. Germline loops: CDR1 SGHDT, CDR2 YYEEEE. The V gene lost 5 bases and the J gene lost 3 bases, with 15 bases spanning the gap. CDR3 in DNA: TGTGCCAGCAGTTCGACAGATACGGTCTACGAGCAGTACTTC. Protein sequence: CASSSTDTVYEQYF.

The rearrangement joins TRBV6-6 to TRBJ1-5; a possible D gene is TRBD1 (6 bases). CDR3 length equals 15 residues. Germline V gene data show CDR1 as MNHNY and CDR2 as SVGAGI (reference sequence). Deletions cut 1 base from V and 1 base from J, with 8 bases between. CDR3 DNA: TGTGCCAGCAGTTACTACAGGGTAAGCAATCAGCCCCAGCATTTT. It codes for CASSYYRVSNQPQHF.

The chain is built from TRBV4-3 and TRBJ1-4; 8 bases map to TRBD1. Losses at the gene ends were 5 bases for V and 8 bases for J; bases not matched to a gene: 10. CDR1 and CDR2 (germline): LGHNA, YSLEER. The CDR3 sequence is 15 residues long. CDR3 in amino acids: CASSVLTGVGEKLFF. DNA for the CDR3: TGCGCCAGCAGCGTTCTGACAGGGGTTGGGGAAAAACTGTTTTTT.

CDR3 amino acids: CASSEGGQGTYEQYF. CDR3 nucleotides: TGTGCCAGCAGTGAAGGGGGGCAGGGGACCTACGAGCAGTACTTC. The rearrangement joins TRBV2 to TRBJ2-7; D might be TRBD1 (6 bases). The V end was cut by 1 base, the J end by 2 bases, with 12 bases between. Germline CDR1 SNHLY, CDR2 FYNNEI. The CDR3 is made up of 15 amino acids.

The rearrangement joins TRBV28 to TRBJ1-2, with D tentatively TRBD1 (5 bases). V lost 5 bases to trimming and J lost 7 bases, with 8 bases between them. This CDR3 has 11 residues. Germline loops: CDR1 MDHEN, CDR2 SYDVKM. CDR3 in DNA: TGTGCCAGCAGTCAGGGAACTGGCTACACCTTC. Its protein product is CASSQGTGYTF.

V usage is TRBV7-6 and J usage is TRBJ2-5; tentative D call: TRBD2 (7 bases). The CDR3 is 16 amino acids. Per the germline V gene, CDR1 is SGHVS and CDR2 is FNYEAQ. Deletions cut 4 bases from V and 3 bases from J, with 18 bases between. The CDR3 here is CASSSGGGGRKETQYF. The CDR3 DNA reads as TGTGCCAGCAGCTCCGGGGGCGGGGGACGGAAAGAGACCCAGTACTTC.

The chain links TRBV11-1 to TRBJ2-5; no reliable D call. The CDR3 is 13 residues long. V lost 7 bases to trimming and J lost 5 bases, with 14 bases between them. The germline CDR1 and CDR2 sequences are SGHAT and FQDESV (reference sequence). In DNA form, the CDR3 reads TGTGCCAGCAACCAACCGGAGATTGAGACCCAGTACTTC. Its protein product is CASNQPEIETQYF. The whole variable domain, remainder taken from reference TRBV11-1 and TRBJ2-5, is EAEVAQSPRYKITEKSQAVAFWCDPISGHATLYWYRQILGQGPELLVQFQDESVVDDSQLPKDRFSAERLKGVDSTLKIQPAELGDSAMYLCASNQPEIETQYFGPGTRLLVL.

The chain combines TRBV4-2 with TRBJ2-1; D not resolved. The CDR3 extends over 15 amino acids. The germline V and J ends were trimmed by 1 base and 0 bases, with 7 bases remaining between them. Germline values: CDR1 LGHNA, CDR2 YNFKEQ. The CDR3: CASSQGRHSYNEQFF. CDR3 DNA: TGTGCCAGCAGCCAAGGCAGGCACTCCTACAATGAGCAGTTCTTC.

J is TRBJ2-1 and V is TRBV9, with 7 bases that match TRBD2. The ends lost 3 bases at V and 6 bases at J; junction bases unmatched: 9. CDR3 length: 15 residues. Per the germline V gene, CDR1 is SGDLS and CDR2 is YYNGEE. The CDR3, as DNA: TGTGCCAGCAGCGCGTTTGGGGGGGGGAGCAATGAGCAGTTCTTC. This codes for CASSAFGGGSNEQFF.

V gene TRBV4-1 combines with J gene TRBJ1-6; 7 bases map to TRBD1. The CDR3 contains 16 residues. V shed 0 bases, J shed 5 bases, and the junction held 4 bases outside the gene matches. Per the germline V gene, CDR1 is MGHRA and CDR2 is YSYEKL. CDR3 DNA: TGCGCCAGCAGCCAAGACCTACAGGGGAATAATTCACCCCTCCACTTT. It encodes CASSQDLQGNNSPLHF.

This rearrangement joins TRBV5-1 to TRBJ2-1; D is perhaps TRBD2 (6 bases). V gave up 2 bases and J gave up 6 bases, with 12 bases separating them. The germline CDR1 and CDR2 sequences are SGHRS and YFSETQ. CDR3 length equals 14 residues. The CDR3 nucleotides are TGCGCCAGCAGCTTTAGCGGCCGGGGCAATGAGCAGTTCTTC. Translated: CASSFSGRGNEQFF.

The sample holds one count of this clone. CDR3 loop: CASSARDRAVRDMNTEAFF. CDR3 nucleotides: TGTGCCAGCAGCGCCCGGGACAGAGCCGTTCGCGACATGAACACTGAAGCTTTCTTT. The V and J genes are TRBV21-1 and TRBJ1-1; the D call in the table, TRBD1, was not verified against the DNA. TRBV21-1 has pseudogene status. The CDR3 loop spans 19 amino acids.

This chain links TRBV19 with TRBJ1-6, with 8 bases that match TRBD1. In germline, CDR1 is LNHDA, CDR2 SQIVND (reference sequence). The V and J ends lost 5 bases and 4 bases, in that order; junction bases with no gene match: 4. This CDR3 has 15 amino acids. The CDR3 DNA reads TGTGCCAGTAGTCTGACAGGGGCATATAATTCACCCCTCCACTTT. It specifies CASSLTGAYNSPLHF.

This CDR3 is CASSIVPTGVSPDTQYF. The DNA for the CDR3 is TGTGCCAGTAGTATAGTACCCACAGGGGTGAGTCCAGATACGCAGTATTTT. The chain employs TRBV19 and TRBJ2-3; 7 bases align to TRBD1. CDR3 length equals 17 residues. V shed 1 base, J shed 4 bases, and the junction held 11 bases outside the gene matches. From germline, CDR1 is LNHDA and CDR2 SQIVND (reference sequence).

The J gene is TRBJ2-7, the V gene TRBV12-5; D not resolved. Germline lookup yields CDR1 LGHNT and CDR2 FRNRAP. The ends were cut back, 2 bases at V and 3 bases at J, with 8 bases in the middle. This CDR3 comprises 13 residues. The CDR3 DNA is TGTGCTAGTGGTTTGACCAGTAACTACGAGCAGTACTTC. This encodes CASGLTSNYEQYF.

The genes are TRBV7-3 and TRBJ2-7, with 9 bases aligning to TRBD1. The CDR3 runs 17 residues. The germline V gene encodes CDR1 SGHTA and CDR2 FQGTGA. With 5 bases clipped from V and 1 base from J, the junction kept 12 bases outside the gene matches. CDR3 sequence reads: CASSLLQRDRVSYEQYF. CDR3 nucleotides: TGTGCCAGCAGCCTACTCCAGCGGGACAGGGTTTCCTACGAGCAGTACTTC.

Concerning this clone itself: Germline and junction disagree at one end, which may indicate a read error. The chain uses TRBV7-7 and TRBJ2-1; 10 positions agree with TRBD2. This CDR3 contains 15 residues. Germline V lookup: CDR1 SSHAT, CDR2 FNYEAQ (reference sequence). CDR3 DNA: TGTGCTAGCAGCTCAGCGGGGGGGCCAGACAATGAGCAGTTCTTC. It codes for CASSSAGGPDNEQFF.

The V call is TRBV9, the J call TRBJ2-2, with 12 bases aligning to TRBD1. Germline V gives CDR1 SGDLS, CDR2 YYNGEE. This CDR3 comprises 16 residues. The J segment lost 6 bases and the V segment lost 2 bases, leaving 5 bases of the junction unmatched. CDR3 coding DNA: TGTGCCAGCAGCGTCGGGACAGGGGGCAGGGCCGGGGAGCTGTTTTTT. Amino acids: CASSVGTGGRAGELFF.

This clone was observed once. The CDR3 DNA reads as TGTGCCAGCAGCAAAGCAGGACGGGACAGCGCGAACACCGGGGAGCTGTTTTTT. Its translation is CASSKAGRDSANTGELFF. The chain carries TRBV7-9 and TRBJ2-2; 7 nucleotides agree with TRBD1. Germline V lookup: CDR1 SEHNR, CDR2 FQNEAQ (reference sequence). The V and J ends lost 5 bases and 0 bases, in that order; junction bases with no gene match: 12. The CDR3 spans 18 residues.

The chain employs TRBV6-1 and TRBJ2-6; D unresolved. Trimming shortened V by 1 base and J by 8 bases, and 9 bases separated the two germline ends. The CDR3 covers 14 residues. Germline lookup yields CDR1 MNHNS and CDR2 SASEGT. For the CDR3, the DNA is TGTGCCAGCAGTGAAGATATGGAGTCCAACGTCCTGACTTTC. The encoded protein is CASSEDMESNVLTF.

The DNA for the CDR3 is TGTGCCAGCCCCCCAAAGAACCTCCCTATCTATGGCTACACCTTC. Amino acid sequence: CASPPKNLPIYGYTF. The chain joins TRBV18 to TRBJ1-2, with unresolved D. CDR1 is KGHSH and CDR2 is LQKENI in the germline V gene. There are 15 residues in the CDR3. The V end was cut by 8 bases, the J end by 4 bases, with 20 bases between.